The table lists the clone carrying this TCR beta chain with many counts. Antigen specificity is unknown. This beta chain is a stray sequence in a library constructed for alpha chains; its clone size is not meaningful. This sample was taken from a study of spatial heterogeneity in lung cancer. Noted time point: sample taken at primary tumor resection. The trim removed 4 bases at V and 7 bases at J, leaving 8 bases unmatched. The CDR3 sequence is 15 residues long. CDR1 and CDR2 (germline): KGHDR, SFDVKD. Study-level findings and limits: One measure, the expanded intratumoral alpha and beta TCR count, tracked tumor mutation counts.

MiXCR, applied by TCRdb to the 5' RACE reads, yields one record per CDR3 protein. This table holds more than 15,000 distinct CDR3 sequences, about 6.3% found once. The clonotype comes from a male donor with early-stage non-small cell lung cancer. The sequencing used lung tumor tissue, collected at surgery. The genes are TRBV24-1 and TRBJ2-1; 8 bases fit TRBD2. CDR3 bases: TGTGCCACCAGTGACGCCGGGACTAGACCAAATGAGCAGTTCTTC. Its translation: CATSDAGTRPNEQFF.